This TCR beta chain was sequenced during a study of blood T cell repertoires in COVID-19. Looking at the study overall: Material from acute and convalescent COVID-19 was sourced from the United States, Italy and Spain. Sources were T cells, B-cell-depleted T cells, or PBMCs; the material itself was cDNA or gDNA.

Seattle researchers signed up patients amid active infection and tracked them longitudinally. Unmatched junction bases numbered 5, after V lost 10 bases and J lost 4 bases. CDR1 is LGHDT, CDR2 YNNKEL, per germline (reference sequence). This CDR3 spans 12 amino acids. The assay was immunoSEQ multiplex PCR, and TCRdb's table has in-frame clones only and misses some. Here the sample spans 250,000 to 350,000 clones, around 85% being singletons. The receptor was derived from a human donor with COVID-19, enrolled during active disease. The donor label of this sample is uncertain. Specimen: peripheral blood. This sequence joins TRBV3-1 (or the pseudogene TRBV3-2) and TRBJ1-1, with TRBD1 identical over 8 bases. CDR3 DNA: TGTGCCACACAGGGGGGCGGCACTGAAGCTTTCTTT. The encoded protein is CATQGGGTEAFF.